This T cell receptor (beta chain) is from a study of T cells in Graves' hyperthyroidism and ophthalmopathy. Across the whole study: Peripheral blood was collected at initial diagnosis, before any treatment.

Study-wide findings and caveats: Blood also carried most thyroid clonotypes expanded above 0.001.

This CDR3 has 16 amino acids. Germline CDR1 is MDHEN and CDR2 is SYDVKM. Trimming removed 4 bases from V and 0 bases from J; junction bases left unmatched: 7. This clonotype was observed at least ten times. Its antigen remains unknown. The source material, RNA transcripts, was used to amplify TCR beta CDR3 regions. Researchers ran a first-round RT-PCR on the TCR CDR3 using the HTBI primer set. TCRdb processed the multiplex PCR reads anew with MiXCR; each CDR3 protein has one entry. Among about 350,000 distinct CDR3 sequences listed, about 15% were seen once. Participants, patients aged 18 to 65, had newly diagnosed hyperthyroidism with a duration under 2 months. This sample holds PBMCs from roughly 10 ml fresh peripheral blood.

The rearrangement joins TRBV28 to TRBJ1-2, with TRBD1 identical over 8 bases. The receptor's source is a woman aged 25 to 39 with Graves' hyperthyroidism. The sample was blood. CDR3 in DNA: TGTGCCAGCAGTTCACAGGGGGGAAGAGCTAACTATGGCTACACCTTC. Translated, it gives CASSSQGGRANYGYTF.